A single sample is the source of the 24 T cell receptor beta chains below, sequenced in a study of CD8+CD57+ T cells in acquired aplastic anemia. CDR3 and TCR beta VDJ profiling relied on genomic DNA as the template. TCRdb recomputed calls from the reads with MiXCR, one row per CDR3 protein. This table holds about 160,000 distinct CDR3 sequences, around half found once. Patients who underwent sequencing had shown CD8+CD57+ cell expansion by flow cytometry. Sequences were obtained from sorted CD4+, CD8+, or CD8+CD57+ T cells (not recorded which) from PBMCs. The source is a human donor with aplastic anemia.

This chain uses TRBV9 with TRBJ2-7; D is perhaps TRBD2 (6 bases). Germline CDR1 SGDLS, CDR2 YYNGEE. This CDR3 is 12 amino acids long. V lost 5 bases to trimming and J lost 3 bases, with 9 bases between them. CDR3 sequence reads: CASRGTVYEQYF. In nucleotides, the CDR3 is TGTGCCAGCAGAGGGACTGTCTACGAGCAGTACTTC. The full variable domain, with the rest looked up from reference TRBV9 and TRBJ2-7, is DSGVTQTPKHLITATGQRVTLRCSPRSGDLSVYWYQQSLDQGLQFLIQYYNGEERAKGNILERFSAQQFPDLHSELNLSSLELGDSALYFCASRGTVYEQYFGPGTRLTVT.

The J gene is TRBJ2-2, the V gene TRBV24-1, with D perhaps matching TRBD2 (6 bases). CDR1 KGHDR and CDR2 SFDVKD come from the germline V gene. This CDR3 has 16 residues. The V end was cut by 6 bases, the J end by 1 base, with 14 bases between. The CDR3 nucleotides are TGTGCCACCAGTCGGGTAGTGGGAGGGAACACCGGGGAGCTGTTTTTT. This translates into CATSRVVGGNTGELFF.

The chain is built from TRBV19 and TRBJ2-6; D ambiguous. Trimming removed 3 bases at V and 4 bases at J, with 4 bases between. CDR3 length equals 13 residues. Germline CDR1 reads LNHDA; CDR2 reads SQIVND (reference sequence). In DNA form, the CDR3 reads TGTGCCAGTAGTATGTGGGGGGCCAACGTCCTGACTTTC. This translates into CASSMWGANVLTF.

The rearrangement links TRBV2 to TRBJ2-7; D is unclear. V lost 7 bases to trimming and J lost 4 bases, with 11 bases between them. Germline V gene sequence: CDR1 SNHLY, CDR2 FYNNEI. The CDR3 extends over 12 amino acids. The CDR3 coding sequence is TGTGCCAGCAAGGACGGAATTTACGAGCAGTACTTC. This translates into CASKDGIYEQYF.

This clonotype came up many times. The genes are TRBV6-1 and TRBJ2-3, with 7 bases aligning to TRBD2. J gave up 5 bases and V 4 bases, and 6 bases lay outside the gene matches. The CDR3 spans 14 residues. Germline V gene data show CDR1 as MNHNS and CDR2 as SASEGT. The CDR3 is CASSVGRAGDTQYF. The DNA for the CDR3 is TGTGCCAGCAGTGTAGGGAGGGCCGGAGATACGCAGTATTTT.

This clonotype has a count of ten or more. The V call is TRBV24-1, the J call TRBJ2-5, with D possibly called TRBD1 or TRBD2 (5 bases each). In germline, CDR1 is KGHDR, CDR2 SFDVKD. This CDR3 spans 16 amino acids. V shed 4 bases and J shed 5 bases, with 19 bases lying between them. DNA of the CDR3: TGTGCCACCAGTGACCCCGGGACGGCGGGCGGGGAGACCCAGTACTTC. This translates into CATSDPGTAGGETQYF.

Points on this clonotype: This may arise from a read error, as a much more abundant clone is one base away. The CDR3 DNA sequence: TGTGCCAGCAGCTTAGCTCCCAATGAGCAGTTATTC. Translated: CASSLAPNEQLF. J is TRBJ2-1 and V is TRBV7-2, with unresolved D. The germline gives CDR1 SGHTA, CDR2 FQGNSA. This CDR3 spans 12 amino acids.

This clonotype has a count of ten or more. The V and J genes are TRBV29-1 and TRBJ1-2, with a weak D call TRBD1 (6 bases). There are 11 residues in the CDR3. V was clipped by 6 bases and J by 8 bases, with 13 bases between them. The V gene's germline CDR1 is SQVTM and CDR2 ANQGSEA. In DNA form, the CDR3 reads TGCAGCGTGCCCGGGACACCCGGCTACACCTTC. Residues: CSVPGTPGYTF.

With respect to this clonotype: This may stem from a read error, because a much larger clone lies one nucleotide away. The chain carries TRBV4-3 and TRBJ2-1; no definite D call. From germline, CDR1 is LGHNA and CDR2 YSLEER. V was pared by 2 bases and J by 11 bases, with 10 bases between. The CDR3 runs 12 residues. The CDR3 spells CASSQFPGQQFF. CDR3 sequence (DNA): TGCGCCAGCAGCCAATTTCCCGGGCAGCAGTTCTTC.

As regards this clonotype: A read error is likely, as this CDR3 ends without the conserved phenylalanine or tryptophan. J is TRBJ1-1 and V is TRBV12-3 or TRBV12-4; possible D gene TRBD1, 5 bases. Trimming removed 2 bases at V and 0 bases at J, with 16 bases between. There are 17 residues in the CDR3. The CDR3 loop reads CASSLWGVPTVNTEAFS. The CDR3 coding sequence is TGTGCCAGCAGTTTATGGGGGGTACCAACCGTGAACACTGAAGCTTTCTCT.

Regarding this clonotype: A read error is possible here, since a much larger clone lies one base away. The chain links TRBV25-1 to TRBJ1-1; 7 bases fit TRBD1. The ends lost 5 bases at V and 1 base at J; junction bases unmatched: 4. The germline V gene has CDR1 MGHDK and CDR2 SYGVNS. The CDR3 consists of 14 residues. The DNA for the CDR3 is TGTGCCAGCAGTTTCGGGACAGCGAACACTGAAGCTTTCTTT. Protein: CASSFGTANTEAFF.

V gene TRBV19 combines with J gene TRBJ2-3; 8 nucleotides line up with TRBD2. The junction had 10 bases not matched to a gene; V was cut back by 5 bases and J by 6 bases. CDR3 length equals 15 residues. Per germline, CDR1 LNHDA and CDR2 SQIVND (reference sequence). As DNA, the CDR3 is TGTGCCAGTAGTCCCGGGGGGGGGTTTGCGGATACGCAGTATTTT. Residues: CASSPGGGFADTQYF.

V is TRBV12-3 or TRBV12-4 and J is TRBJ2-2, with 8 bases identical to TRBD1. This CDR3 contains 15 residues. V dropped 5 bases and J dropped 4; count of bases not matched to a gene: 6. The CDR3 DNA reads as TGTGCCAGCAGTCGCCTCAGGGGGCGCACCGGGGAGCTGTTTTTT. Its translation: CASSRLRGRTGELFF.

The V and J genes are TRBV2 and TRBJ2-5; D gene unclear. Deletions cut 8 bases from V and 1 base from J, with 11 bases between. The CDR3 loop spans 13 amino acids. CDR1 is SNHLY and CDR2 is FYNNEI in the germline V gene. The CDR3 DNA reads TGTGCCAGCGGTCGGGCGACCCAAGAGACCCAGTACTTC. Its protein is CASGRATQETQYF.

On this clonotype: This sequence may be a read error, since a much larger clone differs from it by one base. The chain links TRBV4-1 to TRBJ2-1, with 9 bases identical to TRBD2. CDR3 size: 19 residues. V lost 2 bases, J lost 5 bases, and 16 bases stayed unmatched. From germline, CDR1 is MGHRA and CDR2 YSYEKL. CDR3 in amino acids: CASSQPKGVAGVNDNEQFF. The DNA of the CDR3 is TGCGCCAGCAGCCAACCGAAAGGGGTAGCGGGAGTGAACGACAATGAGCAGTTCTTC.

The count of this clonotype is one. This could be a read error, since a much larger clone is one nucleotide away. The chain links TRBV7-4 to TRBJ1-2, with TRBD1 identical over 9 bases. The CDR3 has 16 amino acids. Looked up from germline, CDR1 is SGHVT and CDR2 is SQSDAQ. As DNA, the CDR3 is TGTGCCAGCAGTCTAAAGGGGGGACAGGGATGGAATGGCTACGCCTTC. Translation gives CASSLKGGQGWNGYAF.

This chain links TRBV7-9 with TRBJ1-2; 7 bases line up with TRBD1. Germline V gives CDR1 SEHNR, CDR2 FQNEAQ (reference sequence). V gave up 3 bases and J gave up 4 bases; unmatched junction bases: 5. There are 14 residues in the CDR3. CDR3: CASSLRDRFYGYTF. The CDR3 region has the DNA TGTGCCAGCAGCTTGCGGGACAGATTCTATGGCTACACCTTC.

The chain employs TRBV7-9 and TRBJ2-2; D not certain. V was shortened by 3 bases and J by 8 bases, with 4 bases between the two germline ends. The germline V gene has CDR1 SEHNR and CDR2 FQNEAQ (reference sequence). The CDR3 totals 11 residues. In DNA, the CDR3 is TGTGCCAGCAGCTTCCAGGGGGAGCTGTTTTTT. Translation gives CASSFQGELFF. Variable domain in full (rest from reference TRBV7-9 and TRBJ2-2): DTGVSQNPRHKITKRGQNVTFRCDPISEHNRLYWYRQTLGQGPEFLTYFQNEAQLEKSRLLSDRFSAERPKGSFSTLEIQRTEQGDSAMYLCASSFQGELFFGEGSRLTVL.

This clonotype was picked up many times. The chain joins TRBV19 to TRBJ2-5; 8 bases match TRBD2. The germline CDR1 and CDR2 sequences are LNHDA and SQIVND (reference sequence). J gave up 4 bases and V 7 bases, and 14 bases lay outside the gene matches. The CDR3 is made up of 16 amino acids. The DNA for the CDR3 is TGTGCCAGTAAAGCGCTAGCGGGTGATCTGGCAGAGACCCAGTACTTC. It translates to CASKALAGDLAETQYF. Looking up the rest from reference TRBV19 and TRBJ2-5 gives the full variable domain: DGGITQSPKYLFRKEGQNVTLSCEQNLNHDAMYWYRQDPGQGLRLIYYSQIVNDFQKGDIAEGYSVSREKKESFPLTVTSAQKNPTAFYLCASKALAGDLAETQYFGPGTRLLVL.

This sequence joins TRBV20-1 and TRBJ1-5; a weak D match, TRBD1 (5 bases). Trimming cost V 0 bases and J 4 bases, with 13 bases left between them. There are 15 residues in the CDR3. The germline gives CDR1 DFQATT, CDR2 SNEGSKA (reference sequence). The CDR3 reads CSAREGQRQNQPQHF. The CDR3 DNA reads as TGCAGTGCTAGAGAAGGGCAGAGACAGAATCAGCCCCAGCATTTT.

The chain carries TRBV25-1 and TRBJ1-2, with D possibly being TRBD1 (5 bases). CDR3 length equals 11 residues. In germline, CDR1 is MGHDK, CDR2 SYGVNS. V was trimmed by 4 bases and J by 6 bases, leaving 6 bases between them. The CDR3 bases are TGTGCCAGCAGTGCAGGGAATGGCTACACCTTC. It is translated as CASSAGNGYTF.

The CDR3 protein is CASSGGRGRAPYF. DNA of the CDR3: TGTGCCAGCAGTGGGGGGCGCGGGAGGGCCCCATACTTC. The V call is TRBV7-6, the J call TRBJ2-7, with 9 positions matching TRBD2. The germline gives CDR1 SGHVS, CDR2 FNYEAQ. The trim removed 6 bases at V and 13 bases at J, leaving 13 bases unmatched. This CDR3 contains 13 residues.

A word on this clonotype: A much larger clonotype is one base distant, so this may be a read error. The rearrangement links TRBV11-1 to TRBJ2-7; D is perhaps TRBD1 or TRBD2 (5 bases each). The CDR3 is made up of 11 amino acids. Trimming left V 7 bases short and J 6 bases short, with 10 bases between. Germline V gives CDR1 SGHAT, CDR2 FQDESV (reference sequence). The CDR3 DNA is TGTGCCAGCACCGATGGGGGCGAGCAGTACTTC. Translation: CASTDGGEQYF.

This clonotype turned up a few times. The J gene is TRBJ2-7, the V gene TRBV11-1; maybe TRBD1 (5 bases). This CDR3 is 16 amino acids long. V was shortened by 7 bases and J by 4 bases, with 23 bases between the two germline ends. CDR1 is SGHAT, CDR2 FQDESV, per germline (reference sequence). The CDR3 coding sequence is TGTGCCAGCACACCCAATCAGGGTCTAGGGATGTACGAGCAGTACTTC. Encoded protein: CASTPNQGLGMYEQYF.